A selection of T cell receptor beta chains follows, all from one sample in a study of blood T cell repertoires in COVID-19. Using immunoSEQ multiplex PCR, the repertoire was profiled, and TCRdb retains in-frame clones only, with some absent. The table has about 390,000 clones, around nine tenths seen once. The sequencing sample was made of PBMCs or T cells enriched from blood (not recorded which). These receptors were obtained from a woman aged 45-59 years who had recovered from COVID-19. The CDR3 runs from the conserved cysteine through the conserved F or W. Fields, in order: J gene, V gene, D gene, CDR3 protein. The D gene is left open where the match is weak.

TRBJ1-2,TRBV19,TRBD1,CASSILGQPYGYTF
TRBJ2-1,TRBV6-2/TRBV6-3,.,CASSYGMQGNEQFF
TRBJ1-1,TRBV18,TRBD1,CASARGEVTEAFF
TRBJ1-1,TRBV2,.,CASTERRGSSTEAFF
TRBJ2-4,TRBV18,TRBD2,CASSPRPAGGWSGKNIQYF
TRBJ2-2,TRBV4-3,TRBD2,CASSQLAGRNTGELFF
TRBJ1-5,TRBV30,TRBD1,CAWNDGTGGPNQPQHF
TRBJ2-1,TRBV24-1,.,CATSDPPPLNEQFF
TRBJ1-1,TRBV5-1,TRBD1,CASSHPGQGTGTEAFF
TRBJ1-6,TRBV7-9,.,CASSLTLAPGSPLHF
TRBJ1-2,TRBV28,.,CASSPNTGNNYGYTF
TRBJ2-5,TRBV5-4,TRBD2,CASSLMGIAGGQETQYF
TRBJ1-5,TRBV5-8,TRBD1,CASSYGQGDQPQHF
TRBJ1-2,TRBV28,.,CASRAGTIGYGYTF
TRBJ2-3,TRBV7-2,.,CASSLGPGTQYF
TRBJ2-2,TRBV27,.,CASSYGGTYTGELFF
TRBJ1-1,TRBV19,.,CASSTAGGNTEAFF
TRBJ2-7,TRBV2,.,CATSLNSVSDEQYF
TRBJ2-2,TRBV28,.,CASSTGEGDTGELFF
TRBJ1-2,TRBV18,.,CASSPSRLTSNYGYTF
TRBJ1-5,TRBV5-5,.,CASSLGPYYNQPQHF
TRBJ1-5,TRBV3-1/TRBV3-2,.,CASSQGGRAGSNQPQHF
TRBJ2-1,TRBV11-2,TRBD2,CASSFSGGAGEQFF
TRBJ1-1,TRBV11-2,.,CASSPQGTEAFF
TRBJ1-6,TRBV25-1,.,CASGGTQDNSPLHF
TRBJ2-7,TRBV6-2/TRBV6-3,TRBD1,CASSYDRATYEQYF
TRBJ1-2,TRBV14,.,CASSQGPGLHNSVYGYTF
TRBJ1-2,TRBV11-3,.,CASSSVSPRGKTVSVGGYTF
TRBJ2-7,TRBV11-3,TRBD2,CASSSWGGDEQYF
TRBJ2-7,TRBV4-1,.,CASSQERSDEQYF
TRBJ2-1,TRBV3-1/TRBV3-2,TRBD2,CASSQGLAASGQFF
TRBJ1-4,TRBV2,TRBD1,CASRERDSQNEKLFF
TRBJ2-5,TRBV25-1,.,CASSQPGRGGLETQYF
TRBJ1-2,TRBV30,.,CAWDSNLIYGYTF
TRBJ2-7,TRBV5-4,TRBD2,CASSLGFGGSSYEQYF
TRBJ1-3,TRBV9,.,CASSGGSSGNTIYF
TRBJ1-1,TRBV7-2,.,CASSLVGQGNTEAFF
TRBJ2-1,TRBV13,TRBD1,CASERTGQVHEQFF
TRBJ2-2,TRBV2,TRBD1,CASIVDRASTGELFF
TRBJ2-1,TRBV3-1/TRBV3-2,.,CASSPRCYSYNEQFF
TRBJ1-3,TRBV9,.,CASSVDFRMYGNTIYF
TRBJ1-5,TRBV9,.,CASSVAGGFQPQHF
TRBJ1-2,TRBV18,.,CASSQGYGYTF
TRBJ2-5,TRBV6-1,TRBD2,CASSEDSGGAETQYF
TRBJ2-7,TRBV2,TRBD1,CATRDRLYEQYF
TRBJ2-7,TRBV11-1,.,CASSLTDYSYEQYF
TRBJ2-1,TRBV19,TRBD2,CASSFSGLLYNEQFF
TRBJ1-4,TRBV21-1,.,CASSSGETTNEKLFF
TRBJ2-3,TRBV2,TRBD1,CASSDGVGTGGSTQYF
TRBJ2-7,TRBV20-1,.,CSASPLGGDHEQYF
TRBJ2-5,TRBV9,.,CASSGDFQETQYF
TRBJ1-1,TRBV7-6,TRBD1,CASSRHPGQTNTEAFF
TRBJ2-2,TRBV9,TRBD2,CASSPGAGTSPTGELFF
TRBJ1-6,TRBV10-3,.,CATSGARESPLHF